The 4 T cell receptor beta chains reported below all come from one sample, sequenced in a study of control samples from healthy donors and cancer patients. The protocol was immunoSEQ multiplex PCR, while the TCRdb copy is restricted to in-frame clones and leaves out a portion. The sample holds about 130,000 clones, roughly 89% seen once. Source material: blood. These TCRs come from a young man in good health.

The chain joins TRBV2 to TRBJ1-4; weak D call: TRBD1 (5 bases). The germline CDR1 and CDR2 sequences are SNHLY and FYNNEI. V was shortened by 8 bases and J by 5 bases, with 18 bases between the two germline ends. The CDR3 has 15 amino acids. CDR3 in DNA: TGTGCCAGCGAAGAAGACGGGACCTACAATGAAAAACTGTTTTTT. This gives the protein CASEEDGTYNEKLFF.

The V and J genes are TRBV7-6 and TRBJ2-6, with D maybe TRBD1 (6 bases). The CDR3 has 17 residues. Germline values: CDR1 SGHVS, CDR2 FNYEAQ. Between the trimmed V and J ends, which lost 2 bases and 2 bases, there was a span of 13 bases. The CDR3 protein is CASSLLVAGAGANVLTF. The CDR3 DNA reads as TGTGCCAGCAGCTTACTAGTAGCAGGGGCTGGGGCCAACGTCCTGACTTTC. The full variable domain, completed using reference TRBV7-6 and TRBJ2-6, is GAGVSQSPRYKVTKRGQDVALRCDPISGHVSLYWYRQALGQGPEFLTYFNYEAQQDKSGLPNDRFSAERPEGSISTLTIQRTEQRDSAMYRCASSLLVAGAGANVLTFGAGSRLTVL.

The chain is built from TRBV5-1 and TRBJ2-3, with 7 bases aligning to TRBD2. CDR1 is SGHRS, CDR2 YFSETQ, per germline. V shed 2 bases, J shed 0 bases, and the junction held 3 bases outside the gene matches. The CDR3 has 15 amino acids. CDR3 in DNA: TGCGCCAGCAGCTTTGCTAGCGGAAGCACAGATACGCAGTATTTT. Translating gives CASSFASGSTDTQYF.

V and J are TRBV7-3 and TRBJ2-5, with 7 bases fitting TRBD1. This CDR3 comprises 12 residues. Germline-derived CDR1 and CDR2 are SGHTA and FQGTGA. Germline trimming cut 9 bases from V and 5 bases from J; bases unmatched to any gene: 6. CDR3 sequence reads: CARKDRDETQYF. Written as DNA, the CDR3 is TGTGCCAGGAAAGACAGGGACGAGACCCAGTACTTC.